One and the same sample provided the 29 T cell receptor beta chains below, sequenced in a study of tumor-infiltrating lymphocytes in oesophageal squamous cell carcinoma. TCRdb ran MiXCR on the PCR reads and lists one entry per CDR3 protein. The sample holds approximately 18,000 distinct CDR3 sequences, around 43% seen once. The specimen sequenced was normal esophageal tissue next to the tumor. The receptors come from a female donor with esophageal squamous cell carcinoma.

This clonotype occurred many times. The rearrangement uses TRBV24-1 and TRBJ2-7; D uncertain. The CDR3 loop spans 16 amino acids. The germline gives CDR1 KGHDR, CDR2 SFDVKD. Trimming cost V 3 bases and J 3 bases, with 17 bases left between them. CDR3 in DNA: TGTGCCACCAGTGATGGGTCCGAGTCGAACCTCTACGAGCAGTACTTC. This translates into CATSDGSESNLYEQYF.

This clonotype was detected ten times or more. The V call is TRBV6-6, the J call TRBJ2-5; 7 nucleotides align to TRBD2. Trimming took 2 bases from V and 7 from J; bases not matched to a gene: 10. The CDR3 contains 15 residues. Germline V gene data show CDR1 as MNHNY and CDR2 as SVGAGI (reference sequence). The CDR3 region is CASSYLQGGEGTQYF. The CDR3 DNA follows: TGTGCCAGCAGTTACCTTCAGGGAGGGGAGGGGACCCAGTACTTC.

The V gene is TRBV5-1, the J gene TRBJ2-1; the match to TRBD1 covers 7 bases. The better agreement between TRBJ2-7 and the DNA end casts doubt on the J call. Per germline, CDR1 SGHRS and CDR2 YFSETQ. This CDR3 has 15 residues. The CDR3 sequence: CASSLAFGQDYEQYF. The CDR3 DNA reads TGCGCCAGCAGCTTGGCGTTTGGACAGGATTACGAGCAGTACTTC.

This clonotype was seen at least ten times. CDR3 in DNA: TGTGCCAGCAAGACCCCTAATCAGCCCCAGCATTTT. It specifies CASKTPNQPQHF. V gene TRBV2 combines with J gene TRBJ1-5; unclear D gene. CDR3 length: 12 residues. V lost 7 bases, J lost 4 bases, and 8 bases lay in between. Germline CDR1 is SNHLY and CDR2 is FYNNEI.

This clonotype has more than one count but fewer than ten. V and J are TRBV25-1 and TRBJ2-5, with a possible D match to TRBD1 (6 bases). The assigned J gene may be wrong: the sequence end matches TRBJ2-7 better. Germline V gene sequence: CDR1 MGHDK, CDR2 SYGVNS. This CDR3 contains 16 residues. The DNA of the CDR3 is TGTGCCAGCAGCCCAAGAGGGACATTTAGCTCCTACGAGCAGTACTTC. Amino acid sequence: CASSPRGTFSSYEQYF.

V is TRBV7-2 and J is TRBJ1-1, with unresolved D. There are 14 residues in the CDR3. CDR1 is SGHTA and CDR2 is FQGNSA in the germline V gene. The germline V and J ends were trimmed by 1 base and 8 bases, with 14 bases remaining between them. The CDR3 spells CASSLVSAAGEAFF. The CDR3 nucleotides are TGTGCCAGCAGCTTAGTGTCAGCGGCGGGGGAAGCTTTCTTT.

The chain combines TRBV7-9 with TRBJ1-2; 7 bases align to TRBD1. The CDR3 totals 17 residues. Germline CDR1 is SEHNR and CDR2 is FQNEAQ (reference sequence). The V segment lost 5 bases and the J segment 8 bases; nucleotides outside the gene matches: 20. The CDR3 is CASSATPLGTGDKGYTF. The CDR3 bases are TGTGCCAGCAGCGCGACACCGCTAGGTACAGGGGACAAAGGCTACACCTTC. The full variable domain, in which reference TRBV7-9 and TRBJ1-2 provide the parts outside the CDR3, is DTGVSQNPRHKITKRGQNVTFRCDPISEHNRLYWYRQTLGQGPEFLTYFQNEAQLEKSRLLSDRFSAERPKGSFSTLEIQRTEQGDSAMYLCASSATPLGTGDKGYTFGSGTRLTVV.

V gene TRBV7-2 combines with J gene TRBJ1-4, with 7 bases matching TRBD1. V gave up 3 bases and J gave up 5 bases; unmatched junction bases: 3. From germline, CDR1 is SGHTA and CDR2 FQGNSA. The CDR3 length is 14 residues. CDR3 coding DNA: TGTGCCAGCAGCTTGGGACAGCAAAATGAAAAACTGTTTTTT. Translating gives CASSLGQQNEKLFF. Full variable domain (outside the CDR3, taken from reference TRBV7-2 and TRBJ1-4): GAGVSQSPSNKVTEKGKDVELRCDPISGHTALYWYRQSLGQGLEFLIYFQGNSAPDKSGLPSDRFSAERTGGSVSTLTIQRTQQEDSAVYLCASSLGQQNEKLFFGSGTQLSVL.

The J gene is TRBJ2-5, the V gene TRBV11-1; 7 positions agree with TRBD2. With the DNA end fitting TRBJ2-1 better, the J assignment may be wrong. CDR1 and CDR2 (germline): SGHAT, FQDESV (reference sequence). The length of the CDR3 is 19 residues. This CDR3 is CASSAPSRDYSSAYNEQFF. The CDR3 DNA reads TGTGCCAGCAGCGCCCCGTCCCGGGACTACTCGTCCGCCTACAATGAGCAGTTCTTC.

The V and J genes are TRBV7-3 and TRBJ2-2; D is undetermined. V shed 6 bases and J shed 5 bases, with 10 bases lying between them. The germline gives CDR1 SGHTA, CDR2 FQGTGA. The CDR3 contains 13 residues. The CDR3 coding sequence is TGTGCCAGCAGTTTCTTGGGTACCGGGGAGCTGTTTTTT. This gives the protein CASSFLGTGELFF.

Within the sample, this clonotype is medium-sized. This chain connects TRBV7-8 to TRBJ2-5; 10 bases match TRBD2. Germline CDR1 and CDR2: SGHVS and FQNEAQ. CDR3 length equals 17 residues. With 1 base clipped from V and 5 bases from J, the junction kept 10 bases outside the gene matches. The CDR3 spells CASSLVSSGRIGETQYF. The CDR3, as DNA: TGTGCCAGCAGCTTAGTTTCTAGCGGGAGAATCGGGGAGACCCAGTACTTC. Together with reference TRBV7-8 and TRBJ2-5, the CDR3 gives the full variable domain: GAGVSQSPRYKVAKRGQDVALRCDPISGHVSLFWYQQALGQGPEFLTYFQNEAQLDKSGLPSDRFFAERPEGSVSTLKIQRTQQEDSAVYLCASSLVSSGRIGETQYFGPGTRLLVL.

The J gene is TRBJ2-1, the V gene TRBV7-9, with TRBD1 matching over 7 bases. The better agreement between TRBJ2-5 and the DNA end casts doubt on the J call. CDR3 size: 16 residues. Germline V gene data show CDR1 as SEHNR and CDR2 as FQNEAQ (reference sequence). CDR3: CASSLVGQNLQETQYF. CDR3 sequence (DNA): TGTGCCAGCAGCTTAGTGGGACAGAATCTCCAAGAGACCCAGTACTTC.

The rearrangement uses TRBV6-1 and TRBJ2-7; D could derive from TRBD1 or TRBD2 (7 bases each). The CDR3 has 12 amino acids. Looked up from germline, CDR1 is MNHNS and CDR2 is SASEGT. V lost 6 bases to trimming and J lost 10 bases, with 16 bases between them. The CDR3: CASRPRGGGQYF. CDR3 coding DNA: TGTGCCAGCAGGCCAAGGGGAGGGGGCCAGTACTTC.

This clonotype was recorded a few times. The chain employs TRBV2 and TRBJ2-1; 11 nucleotides line up with TRBD2. CDR3 length: 12 residues. After removal of 6 bases from V and 9 bases from J, the junction contained 1 base not matched to a gene. Germline-derived CDR1 and CDR2 are SNHLY and FYNNEI. CDR3 in amino acids: CASRLAGGEQFF. The CDR3 bases are TGTGCCAGCAGGCTAGCGGGAGGTGAGCAGTTCTTC.

This clonotype showed up just once. V and J are TRBV7-3 and TRBJ2-6; 14 positions match TRBD2. The closer fit of TRBJ2-7 to the DNA end suggests the J call may be wrong. CDR3 length equals 18 residues. Germline V gene lookup returns CDR1 SGHTA and CDR2 FQGTGA. CDR3 sequence (DNA): TGTGCCAGCAGCTCAGGGACTAGCGGGAGCTCGTACACAGATACGCAGTACTTC. It yields the protein CASSSGTSGSSYTDTQYF.

The chain has TRBV18 and TRBJ2-7; 8 nucleotides align to TRBD1. J lost 6 bases, V lost 4 bases, and 11 bases had no gene match. CDR3 length equals 15 residues. In germline, CDR1 is KGHSH, CDR2 LQKENI. The DNA of the CDR3 is TGTGCCAGCTCACTGGATGGGGTAACAGGGGGCGAGCAGTACTTC. Translated, it gives CASSLDGVTGGEQYF.

This sequence joins TRBV6-4 and TRBJ2-3, with D possibly matching TRBD1 (5 bases). The DNA end is more similar to TRBJ2-2, so the J call may be wrong. The CDR3 has 14 residues. Germline CDR1 is MRHNA and CDR2 is SNTAGT. CDR3 sequence (DNA): TGTGCCAGCAGGGGGCCAGCGAACACCGGGGAGCTGTTTTTT. This sequence encodes CASRGPANTGELFF.

This chain uses TRBV7-9 with TRBJ2-1, with D unclear. This CDR3 spans 12 amino acids. Germline V lookup: CDR1 SEHNR, CDR2 FQNEAQ (reference sequence). The V and J ends lost 4 bases and 5 bases respectively, with 6 bases between them. CDR3 nucleotides: TGTGCCAGCAGCTCAACTCACAATGAGCAGTTCTTC. Translation gives CASSSTHNEQFF.

This clonotype was seen only a few times. The CDR3 bases are TGTGCCAGCAGCCACGGCGGTTCCGATACGCAGTATTTT. Translating gives CASSHGGSDTQYF. This sequence joins TRBV6-1 and TRBJ2-3; the D is unclear. There are 13 residues in the CDR3. The germline CDR1 and CDR2 sequences are MNHNS and SASEGT. The V end was cut by 6 bases, the J end by 6 bases, with 13 bases between.

As concerns this clonotype: A read error may explain this, as a much larger clone is one base away. The chain couples TRBV10-2 to TRBJ2-3; D assignment may be TRBD1 or TRBD2 (7 bases each). The J call is in doubt because the DNA end fits TRBJ2-1 better. The CDR3 contains 15 residues. From germline, CDR1 is WSHSY and CDR2 SAAADI. For the CDR3, the DNA is TGCGCCAGCAGTGACACCTCGACAGGGAGGGAGACCCAGTTCTTC. Protein sequence: CASSDTSTGRETQFF.

The chain is built from TRBV5-4 and TRBJ2-1, with D possibly matching TRBD2 (6 bases). The closer fit of TRBJ2-5 to the DNA end suggests the J call may be wrong. CDR3 length: 13 residues. The germline CDR1 and CDR2 sequences are SGHNT and YYREEE (reference sequence). The CDR3 DNA sequence: TGTGCCAGCAGCTTCGAACTAGCAGAGACCCAGTACTTC. Translated: CASSFELAETQYF.

This clonotype has ten or more counts. The chain recombines TRBV19 with TRBJ2-1; TRBD2 aligns across 9 bases. The CDR3 length is 13 residues. Germline assignment: CDR1 LNHDA and CDR2 SQIVND (reference sequence). J lost 5 bases, V lost 9 bases, and 5 bases had no gene match. The CDR3, as DNA: TGTGCCAGCCGCGGGAGGGCCGACAATGAGCAGTTCTTC. Residues: CASRGRADNEQFF.

By sample share, this clonotype is large. CDR3 region: CASSLDGGRYNEQFF. DNA for the CDR3: TGTGCCAGCAGTTTGGATGGGGGGAGGTACAATGAGCAGTTCTTC. This chain joins TRBV6-1 and TRBJ2-1, with TRBD2 as a possible D gene (6 bases). The V and J ends lost 5 bases and 4 bases respectively, with 15 bases between them. CDR3 length equals 15 residues. Per the germline V gene, CDR1 is MNHNS and CDR2 is SASEGT.

There are many counts of this clonotype. The chain couples TRBV5-4 to TRBJ2-7; tentatively, D is TRBD2 (5 bases). The V end lost 4 bases, the J end lost 1 base, and 12 bases lay between the germline ends. Germline V CDR1 and CDR2: SGHNT, YYREEE (reference sequence). The CDR3 consists of 14 residues. CDR3 sequence reads: CASSVSGSSYEQYF. For the CDR3, the DNA is TGTGCCAGCAGCGTTTCGGGGTCATCCTACGAGCAGTACTTC.

The chain links TRBV9 to TRBJ2-1, with D maybe TRBD2 (6 bases). CDR3 length: 14 amino acids. Trimming removed 0 bases from V and 4 bases from J, with 8 bases in between. Germline V gene data show CDR1 as SGDLS and CDR2 as YYNGEE. CDR3 DNA: TGTGCCAGCAGCGTAGGTAGCGGATACAATGAGCAGTTCTTC. Its protein is CASSVGSGYNEQFF.

This clonotype has only one observation. The chain links TRBV12-3 or TRBV12-4 to TRBJ2-5; TRBD2 matches 9 bases. Judging by the DNA end, TRBJ2-1 fits better; the J call may be wrong. The CDR3 spans 16 residues. For the CDR3, the DNA is TGTGCCAGCAGTTCTCTCATAGCGGGAGCGGGATATGAGCAGTTCTTC. It codes for CASSSLIAGAGYEQFF.

Concerning this clonotype itself: The conserved phenylalanine or tryptophan normally closing the CDR3 is absent here, so this likely arose from a read error. The DNA is left out, because the CDR3 cannot be placed on it with certainty; the CDR3 is given as TCRdb lists it. The chain employs TRBV10-2 and TRBJ2-6; the table's D call TRBD2 went unverified against the DNA. The CDR3 adds up to 17 amino acids, both ends counted. Germline CDR1 and CDR2: WSHSY and SAAADI. CDR3 sequence reads: CASTTSGNRYNEQYFGA.

This clonotype was picked up a small number of times. Since a much larger clone is just one base distant, this may be a read error. This sequence joins TRBV11-2 and TRBJ2-4, with D perhaps TRBD2 (6 bases). V lost 5 bases to trimming and J lost 13 bases, with 18 bases between them. The CDR3 is 13 amino acids. Germline loops: CDR1 SGHAT, CDR2 FQNNGV. The CDR3 protein is CASSRETYNEQYF. The CDR3 region has the DNA TGTGCCAGCAGCCGGGAGACCTACAATGAGCAGTACTTC.

V gene TRBV12-3 or TRBV12-4 combines with J gene TRBJ2-3; TRBD2 aligns across 10 bases. With the DNA end fitting TRBJ2-1 better, the J assignment may be wrong. The CDR3 has 14 residues. CDR3 in amino acids: CASSLTSGNNEQFF. The CDR3 nucleotides are TGTGCCAGCAGTTTAACTAGCGGGAACAATGAGCAGTTCTTC.